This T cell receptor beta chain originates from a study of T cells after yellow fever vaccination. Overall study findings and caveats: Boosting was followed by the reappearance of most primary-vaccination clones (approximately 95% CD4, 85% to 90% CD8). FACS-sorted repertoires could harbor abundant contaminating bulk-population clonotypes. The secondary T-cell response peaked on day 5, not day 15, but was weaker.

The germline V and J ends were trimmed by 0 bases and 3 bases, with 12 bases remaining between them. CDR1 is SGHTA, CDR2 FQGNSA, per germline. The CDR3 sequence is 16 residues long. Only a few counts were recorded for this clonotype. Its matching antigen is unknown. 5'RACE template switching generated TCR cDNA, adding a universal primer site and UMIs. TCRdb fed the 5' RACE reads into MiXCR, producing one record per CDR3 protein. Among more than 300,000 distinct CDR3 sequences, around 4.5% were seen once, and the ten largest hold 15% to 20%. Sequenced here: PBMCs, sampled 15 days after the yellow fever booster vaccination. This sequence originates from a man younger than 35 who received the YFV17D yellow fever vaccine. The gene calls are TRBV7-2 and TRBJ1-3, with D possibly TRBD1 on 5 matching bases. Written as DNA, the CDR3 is TGTGCCAGCAGCTTAGCCGGGACGACCTTTGGAAACACCATATATTTT. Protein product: CASSLAGTTFGNTIYF.